The count of the clone carrying this T cell receptor beta chain is one. Participant-reported clinical history was the basis for cohort assignment. The sample belongs to a study of blood T cell repertoires in COVID-19. Background on the study: From the United States, Italy and Spain came samples of acute and convalescent COVID-19.

TCRdb keeps only in-frame clones here, not all; method: immunoSEQ multiplex PCR. This table holds a few hundred thousand clones, 85% found once. The CDR3 consists of 14 residues. The J segment lost 3 bases and the V segment lost 4 bases, leaving 2 bases of the junction unmatched. Germline V gives CDR1 SGHRS, CDR2 YFSETQ. The sample consisted of PBMCs or T cells enriched from blood (not recorded which). The TCR comes from a woman aged 45-60 years who had been exposed to COVID-19. This sequence joins TRBV5-1 and TRBJ1-2, with 11 bases lining up with TRBD1. The CDR3 protein is CASSAGQGDYGYTF. CDR3 bases: TGCGCCAGCAGCGCGGGACAGGGGGACTATGGCTACACCTTC.